Below, 24 T cell receptor beta chains from the same sample are listed, as sequenced in a study of T cell repertoires in cytomegalovirus infection. Their antigens are not known. TCRdb re-derived calls from the reads in MiXCR, one entry per CDR3 protein. Of about 89,000 distinct CDR3 sequences listed, about 29% are singletons. Specimen: CD8+ T cells from cultured PBMCs, collected from culture after CMV antigen stimulation. The receptors shown here come from a human donor in good health (CMV status not recorded). Some clones in this sample may be carry-over from other donors' samples.

Only one count was recorded for this clonotype. This chain uses TRBV2 with TRBJ2-2; 10 bases match TRBD1. The germline V gene encodes CDR1 SNHLY and CDR2 FYNNEI. Trimming took 8 bases from V and 5 from J; bases not matched to a gene: 11. The CDR3 spans 16 residues. The CDR3 spells CASSPRDRGVTGELFF. Here the CDR3 DNA reads TGTGCCAGCTCTCCCCGGGACAGGGGAGTTACCGGGGAGCTGTTTTTT.

This clonotype was seen only a few times. The chain links TRBV6-5 to TRBJ2-2; 7 bases map to TRBD1. This CDR3 has 15 amino acids. Germline CDR1 reads MNHEY; CDR2 reads SVGAGI. Unmatched junction bases numbered 5, after V lost 3 bases and J lost 4 bases. CDR3 in DNA: TGTGCCAGCAGTTATTCCGGGACAGCCACCGGGGAGCTGTTTTTT. Translating gives CASSYSGTATGELFF.

The chain has TRBV28 and TRBJ2-5; perhaps TRBD2 as D (5 bases). CDR3 size: 13 residues. Per germline, CDR1 MDHEN and CDR2 SYDVKM. V lost 6 bases to trimming and J lost 3 bases, with 11 bases between them. CDR3 nucleotide sequence: TGTGCCAGCAGGACGGACGGGAAAGAGACCCAGTACTTC. Translating it yields CASRTDGKETQYF.

The V call is TRBV25-1, the J call TRBJ1-2; unclear D gene. CDR3 length: 13 residues. Germline lookup yields CDR1 MGHDK and CDR2 SYGVNS. V lost 4 bases and J lost 3, with 9 bases in between. The DNA of the CDR3 is TGTGCCAGCAGTGGGCCGGCCTACTATGGCTACACCTTC. Protein: CASSGPAYYGYTF.

This clonotype appeared many times. V usage is TRBV6-6 and J usage is TRBJ1-1; tentatively, D is TRBD1 (6 bases). The V end lost 7 bases, the J end lost 0 bases, and 18 bases lay between the germline ends. Germline V gives CDR1 MNHNY, CDR2 SVGAGI (reference sequence). The CDR3 length is 16 residues. The CDR3 region has the DNA TGTGCCAGCACTAACTCGAGGGGACACCTGAACACTGAAGCTTTCTTT. This gives the protein CASTNSRGHLNTEAFF.

Many counts were recorded for this clonotype. CDR3 bases: TGTGCCAGCAGCGCCACCGGGACGGATGCGTTAGCTTTCTTT. Its translation: CASSATGTDALAFF. The chain couples TRBV12-3 or TRBV12-4 to TRBJ1-1, with D possibly being TRBD1 (5 bases). The CDR3 is 14 residues long. The V end lost 6 bases, the J end lost 10 bases, and 21 bases lay between the germline ends.

This clonotype has a count of ten or more. The germline gene is not matched at one end of the junction; a read error may be the cause. V and J are TRBV5-4 and TRBJ2-1; 7 bases fit TRBD2. CDR3 length: 16 amino acids. Germline CDR1 is SGHNT and CDR2 is YYREEE (reference sequence). CDR3 amino acids: CASSLGGLSSYNEQFF. The CDR3 bases are TGTGCCAGCAGTTTGGGGGGGTTAAGCTCCTACAATGAGCAGTTCTTC. Full variable domain (outside the CDR3, taken from reference TRBV5-4 and TRBJ2-1): ETGVTQSPTHLIKTRGQQVTLRCSSQSGHNTVSWYQQALGQGPQFIFQYYREEENGRGNFPPRFSGLQFPNYSSELNVNALELDDSALYLCASSLGGLSSYNEQFFGPGTRLTVL.

This clonotype has a handful of counts. The genes are TRBV7-8 and TRBJ2-5; the D gene is possibly TRBD1 (6 bases). Trimming shortened V by 0 bases and J by 1 base, and 9 bases separated the two germline ends. The CDR3 is 15 amino acids. The germline V gene has CDR1 SGHVS and CDR2 FQNEAQ. As DNA, the CDR3 is TGTGCCAGCAGCTTAGCAGCAGGGGTCCAAGAGACCCAGTACTTC. Encoded protein: CASSLAAGVQETQYF. The complete variable domain, with remaining parts taken from reference TRBV7-8 and TRBJ2-5, reads GAGVSQSPRYKVAKRGQDVALRCDPISGHVSLFWYQQALGQGPEFLTYFQNEAQLDKSGLPSDRFFAERPEGSVSTLKIQRTQQEDSAVYLCASSLAAGVQETQYFGPGTRLLVL.

The chain carries TRBV9 and TRBJ1-1, with no clear D. The germline V gene has CDR1 SGDLS and CDR2 YYNGEE. With 0 bases removed from V and 7 bases from J, the gap between germline ends came to 19 bases. CDR3 length equals 16 residues. CDR3 in DNA: TGTGCCAGCAGCGTAGATCGTAACCTTCGACCGGGTGAAGCTTTCTTT. It yields the protein CASSVDRNLRPGEAFF.

The chain uses TRBV6-1 and TRBJ1-4; no firm D call. V was pared by 6 bases and J by 2 bases, with 13 bases between. From germline, CDR1 is MNHNS and CDR2 SASEGT. The CDR3 is 15 amino acids. As DNA, the CDR3 is TGTGCCAGCAGCTCGCCGGGGTACACTAATGAAAAACTGTTTTTT. This encodes CASSSPGYTNEKLFF.

The rearrangement joins TRBV12-3 or TRBV12-4 to TRBJ1-1; D is unclear. V lost 7 bases to trimming and J lost 0 bases, with 3 bases between them. The CDR3 sequence is 11 residues long. The CDR3 region has the DNA TGTGCCAGCACCGTGAACACTGAAGCTTTCTTT. It encodes CASTVNTEAFF.

The genes are TRBV7-2 and TRBJ1-5; D gene ambiguous. The germline V gene has CDR1 SGHTA and CDR2 FQGNSA. Between the trimmed V and J ends, which lost 2 bases and 3 bases, there was a span of 11 bases. This CDR3 comprises 15 residues. The CDR3 region is CASSLRAGINQPQHF. CDR3 in DNA: TGTGCCAGCAGCTTACGTGCGGGGATCAATCAGCCCCAGCATTTT.

This clonotype was seen repeatedly, ten times or more. The chain uses TRBV10-3 and TRBJ2-2; D is undetermined. Germline CDR1 reads ENHRY; CDR2 reads SYGVKD. The germline V and J ends were trimmed by 8 bases and 1 base, with 8 bases remaining between them. The CDR3 has 13 residues. CDR3 bases: TGTGCCATCGGATCCAAGAACACCGGGGAGCTGTTTTTT. Translating gives CAIGSKNTGELFF.

The chain recombines TRBV4-2 with TRBJ2-1, with D uncertain. The CDR3 is 12 residues long. Trimming cost V 1 base and J 9 bases, with 7 bases left between them. CDR1 LGHNA and CDR2 YNFKEQ come from the germline V gene. CDR3 in DNA: TGTGCCAGCAGCCAAGGAGCAGTTGAGCAGTTCTTC. Its translation: CASSQGAVEQFF.

The rearrangement links TRBV4-1 to TRBJ1-5; D perhaps matches TRBD1 (6 bases). Per germline, CDR1 MGHRA and CDR2 YSYEKL. V lost 5 bases to trimming and J lost 4 bases, with 12 bases between them. The CDR3 is 14 amino acids. CDR3 sequence reads: CASSSRTENQPQHF. CDR3 nucleotides: TGCGCCAGCAGCTCAAGGACAGAGAATCAGCCCCAGCATTTT.

There are a few counts of this clonotype. V and J are TRBV28 and TRBJ2-5, with TRBD2 matching over 10 bases. The CDR3 contains 15 residues. The junction had 7 bases not matched to a gene; V was cut back by 5 bases and J by 4 bases. Germline assignment: CDR1 MDHEN and CDR2 SYDVKM. CDR3 protein: CASSLIAGGPETQYF. In DNA form, the CDR3 reads TGTGCCAGCAGTCTGATAGCGGGGGGCCCAGAGACCCAGTACTTC.

This clonotype has a count of ten or more. J is TRBJ1-5 and V is TRBV28; D might be TRBD1 (5 bases). This CDR3 contains 16 residues. Germline V gives CDR1 MDHEN, CDR2 SYDVKM. Trimming took off 4 bases at V and 2 bases at J, with 15 bases between the two ends. As DNA, the CDR3 is TGTGCCAGCAGTTCCGGGGCAGGGCAAGGCAATCAGCCCCAGCATTTT. This translates into CASSSGAGQGNQPQHF.

V usage is TRBV5-4 and J usage is TRBJ2-2, with 8 bases that match TRBD1. CDR3 length equals 15 residues. With V trimmed by 4 bases and J by 4 bases, 6 bases remained unmatched. Germline V CDR1 and CDR2: SGHNT, YYREEE (reference sequence). CDR3 amino acids: CASSIQQGVTGELFF. The DNA of the CDR3 is TGTGCCAGCAGCATTCAACAGGGGGTCACCGGGGAGCTGTTTTTT.

V is TRBV4-1 and J is TRBJ2-1; TRBD2 aligns across 10 bases. Germline CDR1 MGHRA, CDR2 YSYEKL. The CDR3 is 14 residues long. The trim removed 2 bases at V and 6 bases at J, leaving 1 base unmatched. As DNA, the CDR3 is TGCGCCAGCAGCCAAAGGACTAGCGGCAATGAGCAGTTCTTC. Protein sequence: CASSQRTSGNEQFF.

This chain links TRBV29-1 with TRBJ1-4, with 10 bases aligning to TRBD1. The V and J ends lost 6 bases and 3 bases, in that order; junction bases with no gene match: 4. Germline-derived CDR1 and CDR2 are SQVTM and ANQGSEA. The CDR3 has 14 residues. CDR3 nucleotides: TGCAGCGTCCGGACAGGGGGGGCTAATGAAAAACTGTTTTTT. Its translation: CSVRTGGANEKLFF.

This clonotype turned up a few times. The chain joins TRBV15 to TRBJ2-5, with D possibly being TRBD2 (6 bases). The CDR3 covers 16 residues. Germline CDR1 is LNHNV and CDR2 is YYDKDF (reference sequence). V was cut by 0 bases and J by 0 bases, with 11 bases left in between. The DNA for the CDR3 is TGTGCCACCAGCAGAGATTTAACGGGGGACCAAGAGACCCAGTACTTC. Protein product: CATSRDLTGDQETQYF.

The chain uses TRBV2 and TRBJ1-1; D gene uncertain. Trimming stripped 6 bases from V and 1 base from J, with 6 bases between. In germline, CDR1 is SNHLY, CDR2 FYNNEI. The CDR3 totals 12 residues. The CDR3 DNA follows: TGTGCCAGCAGACAACCGAACACTGAAGCTTTCTTT. Its translation is CASRQPNTEAFF.

This clonotype appeared a few times. V is TRBV6-5 and J is TRBJ2-7; 13 nucleotides agree with TRBD2. The germline V gene has CDR1 MNHEY and CDR2 SVGAGI. The CDR3 covers 17 residues. J was trimmed by 3 bases and V by 0 bases; bases with no gene match: 5. CDR3 bases: TGTGCCAGCAGTTACTCGAGACTAGCGGGGGGCGGCTACGAGCAGTACTTC. It specifies CASSYSRLAGGGYEQYF.

The J gene is TRBJ2-7, the V gene TRBV7-6, with 7 bases lining up with TRBD2. J gave up 1 base and V 1 base, and 1 base lay outside the gene matches. The CDR3 loop spans 14 amino acids. Germline CDR1 SGHVS, CDR2 FNYEAQ. The CDR3 region has the DNA TGTGCCAGCAGCTTAGAAGCGGGGTCCTACGAGCAGTACTTC. Protein product: CASSLEAGSYEQYF.